A selection of T cell receptor beta chains follows, all from one sample in a study of T cells after yellow fever vaccination. Each CDR3 protein gets one entry after TCRdb re-called the 5' RACE reads with MiXCR. The table has some 560,000 distinct CDR3 sequences, roughly 17% seen once; the top ten hold roughly 17%. The sample was PBMCs, taken less than 6 days after the first yellow fever vaccination. Receptor source: a man aged 18 to 29 who received the YFV17D yellow fever vaccine. CDR3s include the opening cysteine and the closing phenylalanine or tryptophan. Fields, in order: clone size, V gene, J gene, D gene, CDR3 protein, CDR3 DNA. The D gene is left open where the match is weak. Rows may omit the clone size; those that give it use once, few, many or a size class.

>NA|TRBV24-1|TRBJ2-5|NA
CATRHRDQETQYF
TGTGCCACCAGGCACAGGGACCAAGAGACCCAGTACTTC
>many|TRBV7-2|TRBJ2-7|NA
CASSYPGAAGEQYF
TGTGCCAGCAGTTATCCGGGAGCCGCGGGCGAGCAGTACTTC
>few|TRBV11-2|TRBJ2-1|TRBD1
CASSLGNAGTGGSGNEQFF
TGTGCCAGCAGCTTAGGCAACGCCGGGACAGGGGGCTCGGGCAATGAGCAGTTCTTC
>NA|TRBV5-5|TRBJ2-5|NA
CARGPRGETQYF
TGTGCCAGGGGCCCTCGGGGAGAGACCCAGTACTTC
>few|TRBV7-3|TRBJ1-1|TRBD1
CASSQTGMRTEAFF
TGTGCCAGCAGCCAGACAGGGATGAGGACTGAAGCTTTCTTT
>few|TRBV20-1|TRBJ2-1|TRBD2
CSALSTSGGAHNEQFF
TGCAGTGCTCTTTCGACGAGCGGGGGGGCCCACAATGAGCAGTTCTTC
>many|TRBV6-1|TRBJ2-4|NA
CASSGAVRGLAKNIQYF
TGTGCCAGCAGTGGCGCTGTCCGGGGCCTAGCCAAAAACATTCAGTACTTC
>NA|TRBV19|TRBJ1-5|NA
CATWGQNNQPQHF
TGTGCCACCTGGGGCCAGAACAATCAGCCCCAGCATTTT
>many|TRBV5-1|TRBJ1-1|NA
CASSLLQGTEAFF
TGCGCCAGCAGCTTGCTTCAAGGGACTGAAGCTTTCTTT
>NA|TRBV7-9|TRBJ1-1|NA
CASSLPSESGNTEAFF
TGTGCCAGCAGCTTACCCTCAGAGTCGGGGAACACTGAAGCTTTCTTT
>many|TRBV5-1|TRBJ2-1|NA
CASSLSVLSYNEQFF
TGCGCCAGCAGCTTGTCAGTACTCTCCTACAATGAGCAGTTCTTC
>NA|TRBV6-7|TRBJ2-1|NA
CAGTNEQFF
TGTGCCGGGACCAATGAGCAGTTCTTC
>NA|TRBV6-5|TRBJ1-2|NA
CASSYSDLSNRYTF
TGTGCCAGCAGTTACTCGGACTTATCCAATCGCTACACCTTC
>many|TRBV7-3|TRBJ2-5|NA
CASSRRGQETQYF
TGTGCCAGCAGCCGACGGGGGCAAGAGACCCAGTACTTC
>many|TRBV5-1|TRBJ2-3|TRBD1
CASSPPRQGGTDTQYF
TGCGCCAGCAGCCCTCCCCGACAGGGGGGCACAGATACGCAGTATTTT
>NA|TRBV7-8|TRBJ2-7|TRBD1
CASSLAGQPNEQYF
TGTGCCAGCAGCTTAGCGGGACAGCCTAACGAGCAGTACTTC
>few|TRBV20-1|TRBJ2-7|NA
CSARGDSHRYEQYF
TGCAGTGCTAGAGGGGACTCCCACCGCTACGAGCAGTACTTC
>NA|TRBV7-9|TRBJ1-6|NA
CASIPWQGNSPLHF
TGTGCCAGCATACCCTGGCAGGGTAATTCACCCCTCCACTTT
>NA|TRBV7-2|TRBJ1-1|NA
CASSTRQSYTEAFF
TGTGCCAGCAGCACACGCCAGAGTTACACTGAAGCTTTCTTT
>NA|TRBV5-1|TRBJ2-4|TRBD2
CASSRVLAGSAKNIQYF
TGCGCCAGCAGCAGAGTACTAGCGGGAAGCGCCAAAAACATTCAGTACTTC
>few|TRBV10-3|TRBJ2-7|TRBD1
CATEQGRRREQYF
TGTGCCACCGAACAGGGGAGACGTCGCGAGCAGTACTTC
>many|TRBV6-2/TRBV6-3|TRBJ2-2|NA
CASSYGTTNTGELFF
TGTGCCAGCAGTTACGGGACAACGAACACCGGGGAGCTGTTTTTT
>NA|TRBV6-2/TRBV6-3|TRBJ2-1|NA
CASSFIGTRYNEQFF
TGTGCCAGCAGTTTCATAGGGACTCGCTACAATGAGCAGTTCTTC
>NA|TRBV5-8|TRBJ2-1|TRBD1
CASSPGTGRASDEQFF
TGTGCCAGCAGCCCGGGGACAGGACGTGCTAGCGATGAGCAGTTCTTC
>NA|TRBV7-9|TRBJ1-4|NA
CASSPGRATNEKLFF
TGTGCCAGCAGCCCCGGCCGTGCAACTAATGAAAAACTGTTTTTT
>NA|TRBV4-2|TRBJ2-1|NA
CASSQGRAGGTEQFF
TGTGCCAGCAGCCAAGGGAGGGCAGGGGGGACTGAGCAGTTCTTC
>NA|TRBV4-1|TRBJ2-3|NA
CASIGGGSDTQYF
TGCGCCAGCATTGGAGGGGGGTCAGATACGCAGTATTTT
>NA|TRBV6-1|TRBJ1-1|NA
CASRGSGENTEAFF
TGTGCCAGCAGGGGGTCGGGAGAGAACACTGAAGCTTTCTTT
>NA|TRBV5-5|TRBJ1-1|NA
CASSLAQGGGASTEAFF
TGTGCCAGCAGCTTGGCCCAAGGGGGGGGGGCGAGCACTGAAGCTTTCTTT